The 2 T cell receptor beta chains below were found in one sample sequenced in a study of blood T cell repertoires in COVID-19. This table comes from immunoSEQ multiplex PCR, and its TCRdb copy is limited to in-frame clones, with some not included. The repertoire holds about 340,000 clones, around 82% seen once, with almost 3% in the top ten. The sequenced sample consisted of peripheral blood. Source of these receptors: a man under 40 with active or convalescent COVID-19.

This clone was seen only a few times. V and J are TRBV28 and TRBJ1-2, with D unclear. The CDR3 spans 13 residues. V dropped 3 bases and J dropped 6 bases, with 11 bases sitting between them. In germline, CDR1 is MDHEN, CDR2 SYDVKM. For the CDR3, the DNA is TGTGCCAGCAGTTTTGTTCGATTAGATGGCTACACCTTC. Amino acid sequence: CASSFVRLDGYTF.

This clone was picked up a small number of times. The chain uses TRBV7-9 and TRBJ2-2; D gene uncertain. Germline CDR1 reads SEHNR; CDR2 reads FQNEAQ (reference sequence). Trimming left V 2 bases short and J 3 bases short, with 7 bases between. The CDR3 sequence is 14 residues long. CDR3: CASSLKLDTGELFF. The CDR3 DNA sequence: TGTGCCAGCAGCTTAAAACTCGACACCGGGGAGCTGTTTTTT.